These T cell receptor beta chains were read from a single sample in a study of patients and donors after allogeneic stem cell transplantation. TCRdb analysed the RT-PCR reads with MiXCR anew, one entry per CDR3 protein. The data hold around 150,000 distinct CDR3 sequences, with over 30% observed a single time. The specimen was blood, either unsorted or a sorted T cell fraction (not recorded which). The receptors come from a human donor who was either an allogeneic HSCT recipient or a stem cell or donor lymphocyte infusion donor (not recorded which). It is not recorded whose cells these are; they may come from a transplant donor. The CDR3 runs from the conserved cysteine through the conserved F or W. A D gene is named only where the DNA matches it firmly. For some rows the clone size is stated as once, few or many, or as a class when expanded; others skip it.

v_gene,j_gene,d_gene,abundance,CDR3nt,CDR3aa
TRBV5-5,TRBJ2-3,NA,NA,TGTGCCAGCAGCCTCCCGGGTGGTAGAGATACGCAGTATTTT,CASSLPGGRDTQYF
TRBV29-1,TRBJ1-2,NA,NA,TGCAGCGTTGAGATGACAGCCAACTATGGCTACACCTTC,CSVEMTANYGYTF
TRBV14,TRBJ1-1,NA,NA,TGTGCCAGCAGCCAGCCCACCACTGAAGCTTTCTTT,CASSQPTTEAFF
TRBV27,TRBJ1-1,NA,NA,TGTGCCAGCAGTTTATGGAGGGAGGGCACTGAAGCTTTCTTT,CASSLWREGTEAFF
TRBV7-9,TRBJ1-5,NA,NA,TGTGCCAGCAGCTTAGGAGGGGAGAATCAGCCCCAGCATTTT,CASSLGGENQPQHF
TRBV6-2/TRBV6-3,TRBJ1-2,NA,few,TGTGCCAGCAGTTCATTAACCGCAACAGGGAACGTTTATGGCTACACCTTC,CASSSLTATGNVYGYTF
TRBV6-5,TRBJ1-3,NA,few,TGTGCCAGCAGTTACTCGGCTTTTGGGTCCTCTGGAAACACCATATATTTT,CASSYSAFGSSGNTIYF
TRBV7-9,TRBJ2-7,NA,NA,TGTGCCAGCAGCTTAGCCAAAAAGGGGACGTACCACGGGGAGCAGTACTTC,CASSLAKKGTYHGEQYF
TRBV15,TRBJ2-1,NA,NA,TGTGCCACCAGCAGAGATGTGAGGAATGAGCAGTTCTTC,CATSRDVRNEQFF
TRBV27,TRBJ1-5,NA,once,TGTGCCAGCAGGGGGCCTCATCAGCCCCAGCATTTT,CASRGPHQPQHF
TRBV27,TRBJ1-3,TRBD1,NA,TGTGCCAGCCAGCCCCTCGGGACAGGGATAGCAAACACCATATATTTT,CASQPLGTGIANTIYF
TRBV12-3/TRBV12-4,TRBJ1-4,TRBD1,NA,TGTGCCAGCAGTCAGACAGGGCGGGATGAAAAACTGTTTTTT,CASSQTGRDEKLFF
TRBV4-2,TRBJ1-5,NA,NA,TGTGCCAGCAGCCAAGATAGCGGCCGTTTCAATCAGCCCCAGCATTTT,CASSQDSGRFNQPQHF
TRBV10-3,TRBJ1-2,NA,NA,TGTGCCATCAGTGAGGATACAGGGAACTATGGCTACACCTTC,CAISEDTGNYGYTF
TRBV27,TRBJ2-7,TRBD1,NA,TGTGCCACCAATTCCGGGACAGGGGGGTACGAGCAGTACTTC,CATNSGTGGYEQYF
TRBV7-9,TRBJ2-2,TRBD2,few,TGTGCCAGCAGCTTAGCGCTAGCGGGGGCCCCGACCGGGGAGCTGTTTTTT,CASSLALAGAPTGELFF
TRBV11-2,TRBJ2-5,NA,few,TGTGCCAGCAGTTCAGCCTGGGACCCTGCCGAGACCCAGTACTTC,CASSSAWDPAETQYF
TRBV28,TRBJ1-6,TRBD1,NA,TGTGCCAGCAGCCCCGACAGGGGGAATAATTCACCCCTCCACTTT,CASSPDRGNNSPLHF
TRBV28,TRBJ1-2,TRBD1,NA,TGTGCCAGCGGGGGACAGGGGGGCTACACCTTC,CASGGQGGYTF
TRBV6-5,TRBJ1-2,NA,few,TGTGCCAGCAGTTACGAGGGTTCTAATGATGGCTACACCTTC,CASSYEGSNDGYTF
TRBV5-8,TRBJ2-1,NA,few,TGTGCCAGCAGACATACCGGGACATTGAGTGTTTTGGAGCAGTTCTTC,CASRHTGTLSVLEQFF
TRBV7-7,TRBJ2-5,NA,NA,TGTGCTAGCAGCTTAACGGGTCACCAAGAGACCCAGTACTTC,CASSLTGHQETQYF
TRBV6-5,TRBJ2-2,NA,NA,TGTGCCAGCAGTTATATCCAGGGGCGCACCGGGGAGCTGTTTTTT,CASSYIQGRTGELFF
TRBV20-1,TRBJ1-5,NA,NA,TGCAGTGCTAGAGTAGGGGTGGAGCAGCCCCAGCATTTT,CSARVGVEQPQHF
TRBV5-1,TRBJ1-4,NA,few,TGCGCCAGCAGCTTGGTTGGGCGGTCGGCACTGTTTTTT,CASSLVGRSALFF
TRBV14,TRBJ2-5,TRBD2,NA,TGTGCCAGCAGCCAACTTAGCGGGGGAGAGACCCAGTACTTC,CASSQLSGGETQYF
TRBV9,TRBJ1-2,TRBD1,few,TGTGCCAGCAGCGTAGATGCCCAGGGGGGCGGCTACACCTTC,CASSVDAQGGGYTF
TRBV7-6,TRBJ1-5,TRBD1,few,TGTGCCAGCAGCGTAGGACAGGGGGCTGGTCAGCCCCAGCATTTT,CASSVGQGAGQPQHF
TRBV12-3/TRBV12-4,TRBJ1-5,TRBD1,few,TGTGCCAGCAACACAAGGGGGCCCAATCAGCCCCAGCATTTT,CASNTRGPNQPQHF
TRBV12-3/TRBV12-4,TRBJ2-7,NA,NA,TGTGCCAGCAGTTTTGGACGGAAAACCTACGAGCAGTACTTC,CASSFGRKTYEQYF
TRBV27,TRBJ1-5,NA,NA,TGTGCCAGCAAAACCCGGGGTGGACCGCCGGGGCAGCCCCAGCATTTT,CASKTRGGPPGQPQHF
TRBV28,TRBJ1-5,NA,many,TGTGCCAGCAGTTCCTTGCAGGGCCGCGGTCAGCCCCAGCATTTT,CASSSLQGRGQPQHF
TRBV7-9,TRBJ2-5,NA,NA,TGTGCCAGCAGCTCCTATCAAGAGACCCAGTACTTC,CASSSYQETQYF
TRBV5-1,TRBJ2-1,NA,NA,TGCGCCAGCAGCTTGGTCCCTCTCGATGAGCAGTTCTTC,CASSLVPLDEQFF
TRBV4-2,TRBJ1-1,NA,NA,TGTGCCAGCAGCCGCCCTCTTGGGCAGGGTGAAGCTTTCTTT,CASSRPLGQGEAFF
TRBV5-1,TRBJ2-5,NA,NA,TGCGCCAGCAGCTCGGGACTTGAAGAGACCCAGTACTTC,CASSSGLEETQYF
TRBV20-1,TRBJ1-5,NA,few,TGCAGTGCTAGTCGGGGTCTTAATCAGCCCCAGCATTTT,CSASRGLNQPQHF
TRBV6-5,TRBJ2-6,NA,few,TGTGCCAGCAGTTACGGTGTCTCTGGGGCCAACGTCCTGACTTTC,CASSYGVSGANVLTF
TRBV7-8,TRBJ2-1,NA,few,TGTGCCAGCAGCTTAGTGGGTCACCCCTACTCCTACAATGAGCAGTTCTTC,CASSLVGHPYSYNEQFF
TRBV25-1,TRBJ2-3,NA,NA,TGTGCCAGCAGTGAGTCTAGCACAGATACGCAGTATTTT,CASSESSTDTQYF
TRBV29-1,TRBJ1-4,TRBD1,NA,TGCAGCGCCACAGGGGCCGGGGGGGAAAAACTGTTTTTT,CSATGAGGEKLFF
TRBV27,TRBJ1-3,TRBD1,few,TGTGCCAGCAGTTTAACAGGGGCCACCTCTGGAAACACCATATATTTT,CASSLTGATSGNTIYF
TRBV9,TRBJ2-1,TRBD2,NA,TGTGCCAGCAGCGTAGCTACCCTAGCGGGGTACAATGAGCAGTTCTTC,CASSVATLAGYNEQFF
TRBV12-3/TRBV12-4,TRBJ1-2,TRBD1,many,TGTGCCAGCAGTTCCGGGACAGCCAACTATGGCTACACCTTC,CASSSGTANYGYTF
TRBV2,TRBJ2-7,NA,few,TGTGCCAGCAGTGAAGCGCTTCTTACAGGGATGTCCTACGAGCAGTACTTC,CASSEALLTGMSYEQYF
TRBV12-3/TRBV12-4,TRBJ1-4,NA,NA,TGTGCCAGCAGTTTCAGGGGACGGTTTGAAAAACTGTTTTTT,CASSFRGRFEKLFF
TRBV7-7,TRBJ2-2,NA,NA,TGTGCTAGCAGCTTAGCACCTAACACCGGGGAGCTGTTTTTT,CASSLAPNTGELFF
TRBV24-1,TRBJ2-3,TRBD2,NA,TGTGCCACCAGTGATTTTGGGACTAGCGGGGGGACCACAGATACGCAGTATTTT,CATSDFGTSGGTTDTQYF
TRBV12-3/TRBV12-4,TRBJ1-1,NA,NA,TGTGCCAGCAACTTTAGGGGGGAAGCTTTCTTT,CASNFRGEAFF
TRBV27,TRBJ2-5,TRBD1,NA,TGTGCCAGCAGTCTCCGGGACAGGGAGTGGGAGACCCAGTACTTC,CASSLRDREWETQYF
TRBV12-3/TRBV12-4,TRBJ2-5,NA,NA,TGTGCCAGCCGCTCCTCAGGAGGGGGCCGGGAGACCCAGTACTTC,CASRSSGGGRETQYF
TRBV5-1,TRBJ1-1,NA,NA,TGCGCCAGCAGTCGGACCGGGGCAGAATTGAACACTGAAGCTTTCTTT,CASSRTGAELNTEAFF
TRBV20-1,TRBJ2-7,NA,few,TGCAGTGCTAGCCGGGGAGTTGCCGAGCAGTACTTC,CSASRGVAEQYF
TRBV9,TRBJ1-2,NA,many,TGTGCCAGCAGCGTAGAACCAGGCTCCTATGGCTACACCTTC,CASSVEPGSYGYTF
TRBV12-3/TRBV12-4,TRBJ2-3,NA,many,TGTGCCAGCAGTTCTGCCCCTGGGAATACGCAGTATTTT,CASSSAPGNTQYF
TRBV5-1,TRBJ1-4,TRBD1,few,TGCGCCAGCAGCTTGACAGGGGATAACGAAAAACTGTTTTTT,CASSLTGDNEKLFF
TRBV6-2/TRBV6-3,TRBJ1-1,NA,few,TGTGCCAGCACCCCGGGCTGGGTGAACACTGAAGCTTTCTTT,CASTPGWVNTEAFF
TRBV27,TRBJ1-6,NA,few,TGTGCCAGCAGTTGGGACCGACCCTATAATTCACCCCTCCACTTT,CASSWDRPYNSPLHF
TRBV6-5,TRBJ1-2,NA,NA,TGTGCCAGCAGTCCCCTCCCCTATGGCTACACCTTC,CASSPLPYGYTF